This T cell receptor beta chain was profiled in a study of tumor-infiltrating lymphocytes in primary liver carcinoma. Blood RNA was derived from unsorted whole blood, and germline DNA was extracted too. The CDR3 totals 14 residues. CDR1 is MNHEY, CDR2 SVGAGI, per germline. Total RNA amounting to around 450 ng was the source from which TCR beta cDNA was made with a constant-region primer. For TCR beta, libraries were produced by three nested multiplex PCR rounds using slightly modified ARM-PCR. It was with TRBV1-TRBV30 forward primers and a C-beta reverse primer that the first two PCR rounds were run, at approximately 10 cycles each. A single record per CDR3 protein comes from TCRdb applying MiXCR to the multiplex PCR reads. The table has about 180,000 distinct CDR3 sequences, about 60% seen once. General study findings and limits: Compared with blood, tumor repertoires held significantly more in their top 250 clones. Relative to tumor region pairs, the tumor-adjacent and tumor-blood pairs showed overlap that was lower.

Comments on this clonotype: Its specificity is not known. The junction departs from the called germline gene at one end, perhaps through a read error.

The sequenced sample consisted of peripheral blood. V gene TRBV6-5 combines with J gene TRBJ2-3; 8 bases agree with TRBD2. The clonotype originates from a man in his forties with primary liver carcinoma and hepatitis B virus infection. DNA for the CDR3: TGTGCCACCAGGACTAGCATGGTAACAGATACGCGGTATTTT. Encoded protein: CATRTSMVTDTRYF.